Listed below are T cell receptor beta chains from one sample, sequenced in a study of cytomegalovirus exposure and HLA in healthy donors. Libraries were prepared by immunoSEQ multiplex PCR; TCRdb keeps only in-frame clonotypes and omits some of them. The sample yields 150,000 to 200,000 clones, roughly 70% seen once. The sequencing sample was made of PBMCs. The receptors originated from a male donor in good health and CMV-seronegative. Each CDR3 is given with its conserved first and last residue. The D gene is left open where the match is weak. Not all rows give a size; the values are once, few, many and, for expanded clones, a class.

J: TRBJ1-5
size: few
D: .
V: TRBV6-5
DNA: TGTGCCAGCAGTCTCACGGTCGCAGGGCATCAGCCCCAGCATTTT
CDR3: CASSLTVAGHQPQHF

J: TRBJ2-7
size: .
D: .
V: TRBV28
DNA: TGTGCCAGCAGTTTTACAGGGCTCTACGAGCAGTACTTC
CDR3: CASSFTGLYEQYF

J: TRBJ2-3
size: .
D: .
V: TRBV27
DNA: TGTGCCAGCAGAGCCTTAGCCGGTGCTAGCACAGATACGCAGTATTTT
CDR3: CASRALAGASTDTQYF

J: TRBJ2-7
size: .
D: TRBD1
V: TRBV5-3
DNA: TGTGCCAGAAGCCGCAGGGGGCAAAGCCACGAGCAGTACTTC
CDR3: CARSRRGQSHEQYF

J: TRBJ1-2
size: .
D: .
V: TRBV5-4
DNA: TGTGCCAGCAGCTCCCCGACAGGCGATATCTTGAACTATGGCTACACCTTC
CDR3: CASSSPTGDILNYGYTF

J: TRBJ2-4
size: .
D: .
V: TRBV19
DNA: TGTGCCAGTAGTATTCACCTACTAGCCAAAAACATTCAGTACTTC
CDR3: CASSIHLLAKNIQYF

J: TRBJ2-3
size: .
D: .
V: TRBV7-2
DNA: TGTGCCAGCAGCTTAAAAGGATGGGGAGGCACAGATACGCAGTATTTT
CDR3: CASSLKGWGGTDTQYF

J: TRBJ2-5
size: .
D: .
V: TRBV9
DNA: TGTGCCAGCAGCCTGGGGCCTAAAGAGACCCAGTACTTC
CDR3: CASSLGPKETQYF

J: TRBJ2-7
size: .
D: .
V: TRBV2
DNA: TGTGCCAGCAGTGAAGGAGCCCCCTCCTACGAGCAGTACTTC
CDR3: CASSEGAPSYEQYF

J: TRBJ2-1
size: .
D: TRBD1
V: TRBV15
DNA: TGTGCCACCAGCAGGGCCAGGGGACAGGGGGTTGAGCAGTTCTTC
CDR3: CATSRARGQGVEQFF

J: TRBJ2-1
size: few
D: TRBD2
V: TRBV7-9
DNA: TGTGCCAGCAGCGCGGTAGAGCGGGAGGTTGGGCAGTTCTTC
CDR3: CASSAVEREVGQFF

J: TRBJ2-3
size: .
D: TRBD2
V: TRBV25-1
DNA: TGTGCCAGCAGTGAATCTGGGAGGGGTCACCGGGATACGCAGTATTTT
CDR3: CASSESGRGHRDTQYF

J: TRBJ2-2
size: few
D: TRBD1
V: TRBV9
DNA: TGTGCCAGCAGCCATCAACAGGGGATTAACACCGGGGAGCTGTTTTTT
CDR3: CASSHQQGINTGELFF

J: TRBJ2-5
size: .
D: .
V: TRBV28
DNA: TGTGCCAGCAGCCCGGGGGGGACAGTACAAGAGACCCAGTACTTC
CDR3: CASSPGGTVQETQYF

J: TRBJ1-4
size: .
D: .
V: TRBV20-1
DNA: TGCAGTCCCGTCAGAGGTGGAAAACTGTTTTTT
CDR3: CSPVRGGKLFF

J: TRBJ2-2
size: .
D: .
V: TRBV4-3
DNA: TGCGCCAGCAGAGAGCGAGCGGCGAACACCGGGGAGCTGTTTTTT
CDR3: CASRERAANTGELFF

J: TRBJ2-1
size: once
D: TRBD2
V: TRBV5-4
DNA: TGTGCCAGCAGCCTGGGGCGGGAGCGGGAGAGACGCAATGAGCAGTTCTTC
CDR3: CASSLGRERERRNEQFF

J: TRBJ2-7
size: .
D: TRBD1
V: TRBV27
DNA: TGTGCCAGCAGGGACCGGGACAGGGAAGGCGAGCAGTACTTC
CDR3: CASRDRDREGEQYF

J: TRBJ2-7
size: .
D: .
V: TRBV15
DNA: TGTGCCACCAGGACAGCCTTTTACGAGCAGTACTTC
CDR3: CATRTAFYEQYF

J: TRBJ1-4
size: .
D: .
V: TRBV19
DNA: TGTGCCAGTAGTCTTCCCGGGATTCAACTGTTTTTT
CDR3: CASSLPGIQLFF

J: TRBJ2-7
size: .
D: .
V: TRBV20-1
DNA: TGCAGTGCCAAGATCAGATACGAGCAGTACTTC
CDR3: CSAKIRYEQYF

J: TRBJ2-3
size: .
D: TRBD2
V: TRBV5-1
DNA: TGCGCCAGCAGCCCGACTAGCGGGGGGGTAGATACGCAGTATTTT
CDR3: CASSPTSGGVDTQYF

J: TRBJ2-2
size: .
D: TRBD1
V: TRBV11-2
DNA: TGTGCCAGCAGCACACGACAGGGGGCCTCAACCGGGGAGCTGTTTTTT
CDR3: CASSTRQGASTGELFF

J: TRBJ1-4
size: .
D: .
V: TRBV7-6
DNA: TGTGCCAGCAGCCCGCCGGGGGGTTGGGATGAAAAACTGTTTTTT
CDR3: CASSPPGGWDEKLFF

J: TRBJ1-3
size: .
D: .
V: TRBV2
DNA: TGTGCCAGCAGAGCATCTCAGGGAACTGGAAACACCATATATTTT
CDR3: CASRASQGTGNTIYF

J: TRBJ2-3
size: .
D: .
V: TRBV2
DNA: TGTGCCAGCAGTGAGGGGCTTGGCACAGATACGCAGTATTTT
CDR3: CASSEGLGTDTQYF

J: TRBJ2-7
size: once
D: TRBD2
V: TRBV5-1
DNA: TGCGCCAGCAGCTCGGGACTAGCTGTCGAGCAGTACTTC
CDR3: CASSSGLAVEQYF

J: TRBJ2-3
size: .
D: .
V: TRBV10-3
DNA: TGTGCCATCACTGGCGGAGGCACAGATACGCAGTATTTT
CDR3: CAITGGGTDTQYF

J: TRBJ2-3
size: .
D: .
V: TRBV9
DNA: TGTGCCAGCAGCATCAGTGGGGGGAACACAGATACGCAGTATTTT
CDR3: CASSISGGNTDTQYF

J: TRBJ1-1
size: .
D: .
V: TRBV7-2
DNA: TGTGCCAGCAGCTTACACATGAACACTGAAGCTTTCTTT
CDR3: CASSLHMNTEAFF

J: TRBJ2-2
size: .
D: .
V: TRBV5-8
DNA: TGTGCCAGCAGCCCGGTACGGGAAACCGGGGAGCTGTTTTTT
CDR3: CASSPVRETGELFF

J: TRBJ1-2
size: .
D: .
V: TRBV5-4
DNA: TGTGCCAGCAGCTTGGCAGGGGTCTCCTATGGCTACACCTTC
CDR3: CASSLAGVSYGYTF

J: TRBJ2-1
size: .
D: .
V: TRBV4-1
DNA: TGCGCCAGGGGAGGCCACAATGAGCAGTTCTTC
CDR3: CARGGHNEQFF

J: TRBJ2-7
size: .
D: .
V: TRBV5-1
DNA: TGCGCCAGCAGCGGGGGGTCAACCTTCAAGTACGAGCAGTACTTC
CDR3: CASSGGSTFKYEQYF

J: TRBJ1-6
size: .
D: TRBD1
V: TRBV28
DNA: TGTGCCAGCAGCTATCATCGACAGGGGGCTTATTCACCCCTCCACTTT
CDR3: CASSYHRQGAYSPLHF

J: TRBJ2-1
size: few
D: .
V: TRBV4-3
DNA: TGCGCCAGCAGCCAAGGGGCCCAAGGCGAGCAGTTCTTC
CDR3: CASSQGAQGEQFF

J: TRBJ2-6
size: .
D: TRBD1
V: TRBV27
DNA: TGTGCCAGCAGTTCAATTACAGGGGACGGGGCCAACGTCCTGACTTTC
CDR3: CASSSITGDGANVLTF

J: TRBJ2-3
size: .
D: .
V: TRBV18
DNA: TGTGCCAGCTCACCGCCTAGCGTTAGAGGAACAGATACGCAGTATTTT
CDR3: CASSPPSVRGTDTQYF

J: TRBJ1-1
size: .
D: TRBD1
V: TRBV28
DNA: TGTGCCAGCAGTTTACACAGGGGATGGAACACTGAAGCTTTCTTT
CDR3: CASSLHRGWNTEAFF

J: TRBJ2-3
size: .
D: TRBD2
V: TRBV19
DNA: TGTGCCAGTAGTATCCTAGCGGGCACAGATACGCAGTATTTT
CDR3: CASSILAGTDTQYF

J: TRBJ2-6
size: few
D: .
V: TRBV9
DNA: TGTGCCAGCAGCGTGCTGGTCGGGGCTGGGGCCAACGTCCTGACTTTC
CDR3: CASSVLVGAGANVLTF

J: TRBJ1-3
size: .
D: .
V: TRBV18
DNA: TGTGCCAGCTCACCAGTGGAGGTTCCTGGAAACACCATATATTTT
CDR3: CASSPVEVPGNTIYF

J: TRBJ1-6
size: .
D: .
V: TRBV7-6
DNA: TGTGCCAGCAGCTTAGCTGGGGCGATAAATTCACCCCTCCACTTT
CDR3: CASSLAGAINSPLHF

J: TRBJ1-5
size: .
D: .
V: TRBV28
DNA: TGTGCCAGCAGGCCCACAGGGCTGCGCAATCAGCCCCAGCATTTT
CDR3: CASRPTGLRNQPQHF

J: TRBJ1-1
size: few
D: .
V: TRBV30
DNA: TGTGCCTGGGACAGGTCGAACACTGAAGCTTTCTTT
CDR3: CAWDRSNTEAFF

J: TRBJ2-7
size: .
D: TRBD2
V: TRBV10-3
DNA: TGTGCCGCCACCGGGACTAGCGCACCCTACGAGCAGTACTTC
CDR3: CAATGTSAPYEQYF

J: TRBJ2-2
size: .
D: TRBD2
V: TRBV19
DNA: TGTGCCAGTAGTCCCCGAGGTAGCGGGAGGGGGACCGGGGAGCTGTTTTTT
CDR3: CASSPRGSGRGTGELFF

J: TRBJ1-4
size: few
D: TRBD1
V: TRBV5-8
DNA: TGTGCCAGCAGCCCCGGTGCAATGGGACAGCTTACAACTAATGAAAAACTGTTTTTT
CDR3: CASSPGAMGQLTTNEKLFF

J: TRBJ2-1
size: .
D: .
V: TRBV27
DNA: TGTGCCACCGGATCTCTGACAGCCCCGTACTACAATGAGCAGTTCTTC
CDR3: CATGSLTAPYYNEQFF

J: TRBJ2-2
size: .
D: TRBD2
V: TRBV7-8
DNA: TGTGCCAGCAGCCGCCATAGCGGGGGGGGAACCGGGGAGCTGTTTTTT
CDR3: CASSRHSGGGTGELFF

J: TRBJ2-7
size: .
D: .
V: TRBV28
DNA: TGTGCCAGTACTCGAGGTACGTTATACGAGCAGTACTTC
CDR3: CASTRGTLYEQYF